Below, 4 T cell receptor beta chains from the same sample are listed, as sequenced in a study of cytomegalovirus exposure and HLA in healthy donors. A multiplex PCR was run with 60 Vbeta primers and 13 Jbeta primers. Assay used: immunoSEQ multiplex PCR; TCRdb lists only in-frame clones, some missing. This table has roughly 130,000 clones, approximately 80% appearing once. The sample comprised PBMCs. Receptors were obtained from a man aged 25-45 years in good health and CMV-seronegative.

In nucleotides, the CDR3 is TGCGCCAGCAGCCATGGGCCGGGACTAATTAACAATGAGCAGTTCTTC. It is translated as CASSHGPGLINNEQFF. This sequence joins TRBV4-3 and TRBJ2-1; 7 nucleotides line up with TRBD2. V was clipped by 3 bases and J by 5 bases; unmatched bases: 10. The CDR3 is made up of 16 amino acids. The germline V gene encodes CDR1 LGHNA and CDR2 YSLEER.

Concerning this clone itself: The junction departs from the called germline gene at one end, perhaps through a read error. The CDR3 loop reads CSLGGGPLDGYPF. CDR3 sequence (DNA): TGCAGCTTGGGGGGAGGGCCTTTGGATGGCTACCCCTTC. The rearrangement joins TRBV29-1 to TRBJ1-2; TRBD1 might be the D (5 bases). The germline V gene has CDR1 SQVTM and CDR2 ANQGSEA. The CDR3 is 13 amino acids.

Notes on this clone: Other nucleotide sequences from this sample produce the same CDR3. The chain combines TRBV19 with TRBJ1-1; 7 bases line up with TRBD1. The CDR3 runs 14 residues. With 3 bases clipped from V and 2 bases from J, the junction kept 3 bases outside the gene matches. The germline CDR1 and CDR2 sequences are LNHDA and SQIVND (reference sequence). The CDR3 region is CASSMGQQNTEAFF. The CDR3 DNA reads TGTGCCAGTAGTATGGGACAGCAAAACACTGAAGCTTTCTTT.

This chain links TRBV7-2 with TRBJ2-5; 8 nucleotides match TRBD1. The J call may be in error: the DNA end matches TRBJ2-7 better. Looked up from germline, CDR1 is SGHTA and CDR2 is FQGNSA. The CDR3 has 15 residues. The CDR3 DNA reads as TGTGCCAGCAGCTTAGAGCCCGGGACAGGTAACGAGCAGTACTTC. It is translated as CASSLEPGTGNEQYF.